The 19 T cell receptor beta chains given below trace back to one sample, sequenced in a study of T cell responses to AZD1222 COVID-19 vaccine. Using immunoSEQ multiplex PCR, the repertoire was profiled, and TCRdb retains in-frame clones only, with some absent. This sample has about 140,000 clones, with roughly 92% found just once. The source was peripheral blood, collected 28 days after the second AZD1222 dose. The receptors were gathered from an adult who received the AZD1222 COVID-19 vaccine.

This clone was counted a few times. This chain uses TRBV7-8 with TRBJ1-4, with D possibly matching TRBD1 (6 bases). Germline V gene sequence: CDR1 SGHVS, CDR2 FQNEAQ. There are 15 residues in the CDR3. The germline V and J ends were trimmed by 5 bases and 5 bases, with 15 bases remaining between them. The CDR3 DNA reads TGTGCCAGCAGCCGAGGACAGCTCTCCAATGAAAAACTGTTTTTT. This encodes CASSRGQLSNEKLFF.

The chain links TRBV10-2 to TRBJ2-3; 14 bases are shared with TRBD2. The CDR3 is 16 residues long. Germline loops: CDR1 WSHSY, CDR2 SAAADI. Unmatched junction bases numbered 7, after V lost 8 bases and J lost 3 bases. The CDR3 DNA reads TGCGCCAGCCGCCGATGGACTAGCGGGAGGACAGATACGCAGTATTTT. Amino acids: CASRRWTSGRTDTQYF.

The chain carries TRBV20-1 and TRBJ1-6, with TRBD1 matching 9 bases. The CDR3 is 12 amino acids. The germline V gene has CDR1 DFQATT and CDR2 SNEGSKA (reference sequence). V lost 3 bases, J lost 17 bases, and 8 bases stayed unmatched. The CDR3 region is CSASVKGQGFHF. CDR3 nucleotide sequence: TGCAGTGCTAGTGTTAAGGGACAGGGATTCCACTTT.

The CDR3 nucleotides read TGTGCCAGCAGCCAATTGGAGGGACGCAATCAGCCCCAGCATTTT. Its protein product is CASSQLEGRNQPQHF. V and J are TRBV4-2 and TRBJ1-5, with TRBD1 as a possible D gene (5 bases). Germline lookup yields CDR1 LGHNA and CDR2 YNFKEQ. This CDR3 spans 15 amino acids. With 2 bases removed from V and 2 bases from J, the gap between germline ends came to 10 bases.

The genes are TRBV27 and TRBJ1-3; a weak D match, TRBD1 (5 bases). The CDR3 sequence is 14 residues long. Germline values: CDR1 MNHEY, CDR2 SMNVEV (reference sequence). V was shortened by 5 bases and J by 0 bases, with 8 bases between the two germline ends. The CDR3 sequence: CASSGANSGNTIYF. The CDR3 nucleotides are TGTGCCAGCAGTGGGGCCAACTCTGGAAACACCATATATTTT.

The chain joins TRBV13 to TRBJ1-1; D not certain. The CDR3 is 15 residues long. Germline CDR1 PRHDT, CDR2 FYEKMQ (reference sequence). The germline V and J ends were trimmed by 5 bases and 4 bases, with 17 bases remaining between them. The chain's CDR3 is CASSRREVGSTEAFF. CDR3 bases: TGTGCCAGCAGCCGGAGGGAGGTAGGGAGCACTGAAGCTTTCTTT.

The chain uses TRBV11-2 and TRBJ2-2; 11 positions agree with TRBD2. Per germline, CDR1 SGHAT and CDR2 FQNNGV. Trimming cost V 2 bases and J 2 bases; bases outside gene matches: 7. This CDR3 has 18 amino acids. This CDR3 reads CASSLTLGLAGNTGELFF. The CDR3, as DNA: TGTGCCAGCAGCTTAACCCTCGGACTAGCGGGTAACACCGGGGAGCTGTTTTTT.

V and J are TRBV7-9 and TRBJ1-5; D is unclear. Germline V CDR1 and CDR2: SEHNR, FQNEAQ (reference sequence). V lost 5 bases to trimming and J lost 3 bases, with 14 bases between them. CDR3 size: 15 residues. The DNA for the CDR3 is TGTGCCAGCAGCCCCGACGGGGTGAACAATCAGCCCCAGCATTTT. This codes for CASSPDGVNNQPQHF.

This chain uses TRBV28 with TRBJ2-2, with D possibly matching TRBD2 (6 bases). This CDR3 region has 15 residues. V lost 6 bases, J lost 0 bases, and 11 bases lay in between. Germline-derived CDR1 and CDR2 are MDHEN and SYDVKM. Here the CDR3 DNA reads TGTGCCAGCAGGGAGGGCCCAGCGAACACCGGGGAGCTGTTTTTT. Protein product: CASREGPANTGELFF. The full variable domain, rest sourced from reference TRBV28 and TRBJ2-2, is DVKVTQSSRYLVKRTGEKVFLECVQDMDHENMFWYRQDPGLGLRLIYFSYDVKMKEKGDIPEGYSVSREKKERFSLILESASTNQTSMYLCASREGPANTGELFFGEGSRLTVL.

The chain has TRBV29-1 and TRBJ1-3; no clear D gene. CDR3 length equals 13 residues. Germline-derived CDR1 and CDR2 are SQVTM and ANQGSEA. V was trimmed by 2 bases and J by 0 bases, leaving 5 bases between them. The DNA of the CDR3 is TGCAGCGTTGAACGGAGCTCTGGAAACACCATATATTTT. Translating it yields CSVERSSGNTIYF.

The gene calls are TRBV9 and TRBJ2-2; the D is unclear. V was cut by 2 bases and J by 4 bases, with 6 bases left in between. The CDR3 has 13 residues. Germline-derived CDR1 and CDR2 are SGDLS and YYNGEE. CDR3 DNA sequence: TGTGCCAGCAGCGTCTCCGGCACCGGGGAGCTGTTTTTT. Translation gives CASSVSGTGELFF.

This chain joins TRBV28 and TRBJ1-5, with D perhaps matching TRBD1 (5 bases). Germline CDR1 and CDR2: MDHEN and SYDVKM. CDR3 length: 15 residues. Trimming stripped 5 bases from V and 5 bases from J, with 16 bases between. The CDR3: CASSPLHRGDQPQHF. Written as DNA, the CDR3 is TGTGCCAGCAGTCCTCTACACCGGGGGGATCAGCCCCAGCATTTT.

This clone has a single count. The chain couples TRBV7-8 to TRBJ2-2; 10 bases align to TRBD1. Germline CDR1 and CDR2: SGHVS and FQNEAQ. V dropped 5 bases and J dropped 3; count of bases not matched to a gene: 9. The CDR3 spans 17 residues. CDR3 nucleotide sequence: TGTGCCAGCAGCCATACCCTGACAGGGGGCGACACCGGGGAGCTGTTTTTT. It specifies CASSHTLTGGDTGELFF.

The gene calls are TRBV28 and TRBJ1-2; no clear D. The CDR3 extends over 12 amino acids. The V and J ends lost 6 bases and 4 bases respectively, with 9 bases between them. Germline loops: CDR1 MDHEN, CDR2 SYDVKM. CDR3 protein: CASSPRIYGYTF. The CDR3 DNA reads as TGTGCCAGCAGCCCCCGAATCTATGGCTACACCTTC.

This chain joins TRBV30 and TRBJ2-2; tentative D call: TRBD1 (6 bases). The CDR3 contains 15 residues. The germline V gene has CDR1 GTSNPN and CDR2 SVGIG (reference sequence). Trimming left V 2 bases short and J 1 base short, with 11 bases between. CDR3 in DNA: TGTGCCTGGAGTAGTCCGGACAGGAACACCGGGGAGCTGTTTTTT. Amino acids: CAWSSPDRNTGELFF.

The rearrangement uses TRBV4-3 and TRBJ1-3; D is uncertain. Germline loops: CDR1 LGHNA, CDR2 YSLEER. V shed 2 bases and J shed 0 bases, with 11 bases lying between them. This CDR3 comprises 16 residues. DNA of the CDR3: TGCGCCAGCAGCCAAAATCCGGCGAGCTCTGGAAACACCATATATTTT. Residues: CASSQNPASSGNTIYF.

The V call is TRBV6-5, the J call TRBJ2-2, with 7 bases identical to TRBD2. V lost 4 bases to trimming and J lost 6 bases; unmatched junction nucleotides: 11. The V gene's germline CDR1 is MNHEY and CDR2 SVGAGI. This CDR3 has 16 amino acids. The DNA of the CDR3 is TGTGCCAGCAGTTTTCTAGCGGAGCGGGCTGCCGGGGAGCTGTTTTTT. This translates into CASSFLAERAAGELFF.

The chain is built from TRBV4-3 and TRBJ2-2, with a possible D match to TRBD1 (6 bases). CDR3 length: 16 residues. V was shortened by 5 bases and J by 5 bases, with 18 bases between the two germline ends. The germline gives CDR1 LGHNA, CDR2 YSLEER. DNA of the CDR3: TGCGCCAGCAGCGATCAATCTGGGGGCTGGACCGGGGAGCTGTTTTTT. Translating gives CASSDQSGGWTGELFF.

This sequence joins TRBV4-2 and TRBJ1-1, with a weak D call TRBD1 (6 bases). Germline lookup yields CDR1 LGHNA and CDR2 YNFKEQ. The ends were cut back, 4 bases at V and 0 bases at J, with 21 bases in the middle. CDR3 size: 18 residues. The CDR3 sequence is CASSRVGGRAKMNTEAFF. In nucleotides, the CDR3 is TGTGCCAGCAGCCGCGTCGGGGGCAGGGCTAAAATGAACACTGAAGCTTTCTTT.